Described below is a single T cell receptor beta chain sequence and its context. Its antigen is still unknown. The repertoire was sequenced with immunoSEQ multiplex PCR; TCRdb's copy has only in-frame clones and lacks some. The data contain 90,000 or so clones, roughly 80% of them singletons. This entry belongs to a study of graft-versus-host responses after intestinal transplantation. Study at large: Tacrolimus and steroids were given for two to three years to all recipients after anti-thymocyte globulin induction.

General study results and limits: High graft-versus-host to host-versus-graft clonal ratios were seen in allografts of patients with graft-donor T cell macrochimerism.

This clonotype originated in a human donor who received an intestinal transplant. The specimen was unstimulated CD4+ T cells sorted from spleen or lymph node cells, collected before intestinal transplant.

CDR3 nucleotides: TGCGCCAGCAGTGGGTACTTAGAGACCCAGTACTTC. This gives the protein CASSGYLETQYF. The chain has TRBV10-2 and TRBJ2-5; no clear D gene. This CDR3 contains 12 residues. V was pared by 4 bases and J by 4 bases, with 7 bases between. CDR1 WSHSY and CDR2 SAAADI come from the germline V gene.